This TCR beta chain derives from a study of CXCR3-negative and CXCR3-positive naive CD8 T cells. Study conclusions and caveats: Relative to CXCR3-negative naive cells, CXCR3-positive naive cells had more hydrophobic TRB CDR3s.

cDNA libraries for TRB were generated by 5' RACE incorporating UMI labels. From the 5' RACE reads, TCRdb lists one entry per CDR3 protein and no DNA. The sample data list approximately 100,000 distinct CDR3 sequences. In the case of this clonotype: Its target is unknown.

The length of the CDR3 is 13 residues. The material sequenced was naive CXCR3+ CD8+ T cells from blood. Subset described: CD45RO-CCR7+CD27+CD95- naive CD8+ T cells expressing CXCR3 (TNR3+). This receptor was taken from a human donor in good health. Some clones in this sample may be carry-over from other donors' samples. The J gene is TRBJ2-3, the V gene TRBV21-1; as DNA is missing, the TRBD1 call by TCRdb cannot be tested. TRBV21-1 is shown as a pseudogene. CDR3 protein: CASSASHGSKNVF.